The 16 T cell receptor beta chains given below trace back to one sample, sequenced in a study of human thymus T cells. Resections obtained during corrective heart surgery supplied the thymus tissue. Libraries were prepared by immunoSEQ multiplex PCR; TCRdb keeps only in-frame clonotypes and omits some of them. The sample shows tens of thousands of clones, about 96% of them seen only once. The sample was thymus tissue. The source of these receptors is a boy younger than two with a congenital heart defect but otherwise immunologically healthy.

The chain recombines TRBV30 with TRBJ2-7, with D unclear. CDR1 is GTSNPN and CDR2 is SVGIG in the germline V gene (reference sequence). The ends were cut back, 0 bases at V and 5 bases at J, with 14 bases in the middle. The CDR3 has 14 amino acids. The DNA of the CDR3 is TGTGCCTGGAGTGTACGACGGTCGAGCCACGAGCAGTACTTC. Its protein product is CAWSVRRSSHEQYF. The whole variable domain, filled in from reference TRBV30 and TRBJ2-7, reads SQTIHQWPATLVQPVGSPLSLECTVEGTSNPNLYWYRQAAGRGLQLLFYSVGIGQISSEVPQNLSASRPQDRQFILSSKKLLLSDSGFYLCAWSVRRSSHEQYFGPGTRLTVT.

The V call is TRBV27, the J call TRBJ2-3, with 8 positions matching TRBD2. This CDR3 is 14 amino acids long. V was pared by 4 bases and J by 4 bases, with 4 bases of the junction left unmatched. The germline gives CDR1 MNHEY, CDR2 SMNVEV (reference sequence). CDR3 nucleotide sequence: TGTGCCAGCAGTTGGGGGACTAGTTCAGATACGCAGTATTTT. Its protein product is CASSWGTSSDTQYF.

This rearrangement joins TRBV11-2 to TRBJ2-7; perhaps D is TRBD1 or TRBD2 (5 bases each). V gave up 3 bases and J gave up 7 bases, with 7 bases separating them. Germline CDR1 is SGHAT and CDR2 is FQNNGV. The CDR3 covers 11 residues. CDR3 DNA: TGTGCCAGCAGCTTTGGGGGTGAGCAGTACTTC. Translation gives CASSFGGEQYF.

This chain joins TRBV7-2 and TRBJ2-6; D may be TRBD1 (5 bases). CDR3 size: 17 residues. V was pared by 1 base and J by 0 bases, with 10 bases between. Germline assignment: CDR1 SGHTA and CDR2 FQGNSA. This CDR3 reads CASSLVRAPSGANVLTF. The CDR3 nucleotides read TGTGCCAGCAGCTTAGTCAGGGCCCCCTCTGGGGCCAACGTCCTGACTTTC.

The chain recombines TRBV5-1 with TRBJ1-1; 9 bases fit TRBD1. The V and J ends lost 0 bases and 3 bases, in that order; junction bases with no gene match: 12. This CDR3 is 18 amino acids long. Germline CDR1 is SGHRS and CDR2 is YFSETQ. Written as DNA, the CDR3 is TGCGCCAGCAGCTTGGCCTCCCAATACAGGGGGCGATACACTGAAGCTTTCTTT. This gives the protein CASSLASQYRGRYTEAFF.

This rearrangement joins TRBV28 to TRBJ2-3; TRBD2 matches at 10 bases. V dropped 4 bases and J dropped 14; count of bases not matched to a gene: 9. The CDR3 extends over 13 amino acids. Germline CDR1 MDHEN, CDR2 SYDVKM. DNA for the CDR3: TGTGCCAGCAGTTCCCCGGCTAGCGGGAGTAGGTATTTT. Translating it yields CASSSPASGSRYF.

This chain uses TRBV27 with TRBJ2-5, with D perhaps assigned TRBD1 or TRBD2 (5 bases each). The ends were cut back, 5 bases at V and 3 bases at J, with 22 bases in the middle. The CDR3 runs 17 residues. CDR1 and CDR2 from the germline V gene are MNHEY and SMNVEV (reference sequence). CDR3 region: CASSRTRGPHSEETQYF. CDR3 DNA: TGTGCCAGCAGTAGGACCCGGGGACCCCATAGTGAAGAGACCCAGTACTTC.

The V gene is TRBV10-3, the J gene TRBJ2-7; 13 bases match TRBD2. With 6 bases clipped from V and 3 bases from J, the junction kept 5 bases outside the gene matches. Germline values: CDR1 ENHRY, CDR2 SYGVKD. The CDR3 is 15 residues long. CDR3 coding DNA: TGTGCCATCAGACCCGGACTAGCGGGGGACTACGAGCAGTACTTC. It translates to CAIRPGLAGDYEQYF.

A single count supports this clone. The rearrangement uses TRBV5-1 and TRBJ2-4; D is unresolved. Germline V gene sequence: CDR1 SGHRS, CDR2 YFSETQ. Trimming left V 0 bases short and J 0 bases short, with 10 bases between. The CDR3 is 16 residues long. In nucleotides, the CDR3 is TGCGCCAGCAGCTTGGGGAGAAATCTAGCCAAAAACATTCAGTACTTC. It specifies CASSLGRNLAKNIQYF.

The CDR3 is CAIRGGSNEQYF. In DNA, the CDR3 is TGTGCCATCAGGGGGGGTTCGAACGAGCAGTACTTC. The chain combines TRBV7-2 with TRBJ2-7, with D perhaps given as TRBD1 or TRBD2 (7 bases each). In germline, CDR1 is SGHTA, CDR2 FQGNSA. The CDR3 covers 12 residues. Trimming stripped 10 bases from V and 5 bases from J, with 15 bases between. Full variable domain (missing parts from reference TRBV7-2 and TRBJ2-7): GAGVSQSPSNKVTEKGKDVELRCDPISGHTALYWYRQSLGQGLEFLIYFQGNSAPDKSGLPSDRFSAERTGGSVSTLTIQRTQQEDSAVYLCAIRGGSNEQYFGPGTRLTVT.

This clone was seen only once. The V call is TRBV4-2, the J call TRBJ2-2, with a possible D match to TRBD2 (7 bases). V lost 3 bases and J lost 6, with 26 bases in between. Germline assignment: CDR1 LGHNA and CDR2 YNFKEQ. This CDR3 is built from 19 residues. The CDR3: CASSQTSMEGGPLAGELFF. The CDR3, as DNA: TGTGCCAGCAGCCAGACAAGCATGGAGGGGGGGCCCCTCGCCGGGGAGCTGTTTTTT.

The chain combines TRBV20-1 with TRBJ2-7; no clear D. The V and J ends lost 5 bases and 7 bases respectively, with 12 bases between them. The CDR3 is 11 residues long. Per the germline V gene, CDR1 is DFQATT and CDR2 is SNEGSKA (reference sequence). The CDR3 nucleotides are TGCAGTGCTGAACCGTCTTGGGAGCAGTACTTC. This codes for CSAEPSWEQYF.

This clone was seen once. This chain links TRBV6-5 with TRBJ1-1, with D unclear. V was clipped by 0 bases and J by 0 bases, with 11 bases between them. The CDR3 loop spans 16 amino acids. Germline-derived CDR1 and CDR2 are MNHEY and SVGAGI. The CDR3 protein is CASSYSRNHMNTEAFF. CDR3 in DNA: TGTGCCAGCAGTTACTCACGGAACCATATGAACACTGAAGCTTTCTTT.

This chain joins TRBV6-1 and TRBJ2-7; 14 bases are shared with TRBD2. The V and J ends lost 4 bases and 2 bases, in that order; junction bases with no gene match: 4. The CDR3 sequence is 16 residues long. Germline V gene sequence: CDR1 MNHNS, CDR2 SASEGT. CDR3 protein: CASSARLAGGPYEQYF. The CDR3 nucleotides are TGTGCCAGCAGTGCCCGACTAGCGGGAGGGCCCTACGAGCAGTACTTC.

The chain uses TRBV14 and TRBJ2-5; tentatively, D is TRBD1 (6 bases). The CDR3 is 15 residues long. V lost 4 bases, J lost 2 bases, and 14 bases lay in between. CDR1 SGHDN and CDR2 FVKESK come from the germline V gene. The CDR3 coding sequence is TGTGCCAGCAGCCGATGGACAGCGTCACAAGAGACCCAGTACTTC. Protein product: CASSRWTASQETQYF. The entire variable domain, with the rest obtained from reference TRBV14 and TRBJ2-5, is as follows: EAGVTQFPSHSVIEKGQTVTLRCDPISGHDNLYWYRRVMGKEIKFLLHFVKESKQDESGMPNNRFLAERTGGTYSTLKVQPAELEDSGVYFCASSRWTASQETQYFGPGTRLLVL.

The rearrangement links TRBV14 to TRBJ2-7; 9 bases line up with TRBD1. This CDR3 spans 15 amino acids. CDR1 SGHDN and CDR2 FVKESK come from the germline V gene. V lost 3 bases and J lost 3; bases outside the gene matches: 6. CDR3 in amino acids: CASSQRQGVGYEQYF. CDR3 bases: TGTGCCAGCAGCCAGCGACAGGGGGTAGGCTACGAGCAGTACTTC. Full variable domain (remainder filled in from reference TRBV14 and TRBJ2-7): EAGVTQFPSHSVIEKGQTVTLRCDPISGHDNLYWYRRVMGKEIKFLLHFVKESKQDESGMPNNRFLAERTGGTYSTLKVQPAELEDSGVYFCASSQRQGVGYEQYFGPGTRLTVT.